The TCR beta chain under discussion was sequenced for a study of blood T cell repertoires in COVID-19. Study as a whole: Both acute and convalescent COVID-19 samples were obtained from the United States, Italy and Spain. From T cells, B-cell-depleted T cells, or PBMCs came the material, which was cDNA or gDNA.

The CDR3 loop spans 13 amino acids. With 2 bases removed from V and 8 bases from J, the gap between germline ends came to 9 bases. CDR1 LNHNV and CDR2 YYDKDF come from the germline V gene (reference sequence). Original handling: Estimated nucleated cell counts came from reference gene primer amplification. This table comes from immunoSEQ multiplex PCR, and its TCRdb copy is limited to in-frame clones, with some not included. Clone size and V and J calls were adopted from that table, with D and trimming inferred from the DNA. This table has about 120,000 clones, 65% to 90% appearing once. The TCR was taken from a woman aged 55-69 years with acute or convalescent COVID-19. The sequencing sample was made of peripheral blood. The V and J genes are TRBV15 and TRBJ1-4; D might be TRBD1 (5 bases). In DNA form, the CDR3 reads TGTGCCACCAGCAGACAGGGAGGGGAAAAACTGTTTTTT. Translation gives CATSRQGGEKLFF.